This entry features one TCR beta chain sequence. Generated by immunoSEQ multiplex PCR, the TCRdb table keeps only in-frame clones and is missing some. The top ten hold about 3% of the sample, which has 12,000 to 15,000 clones, roughly 85% seen once. The entry originates in a study of immune evolution from preneoplasia to lung adenocarcinoma. CDR1 is SGHAT, CDR2 FQNNGV, per germline. The junction had 7 bases not matched to a gene; V was cut back by 0 bases and J by 4 bases. The CDR3 totals 16 residues. Sequencing was carried out using FFPE lung adenocarcinoma in situ tissue. The rearrangement links TRBV11-2 to TRBJ2-5; 8 bases map to TRBD2. The source of this sequence is a donor older than 65 with lung adenocarcinoma. CDR3 amino acids: CASSLDYGGGLETQYF. CDR3 DNA: TGTGCCAGCAGCTTAGATTACGGGGGGGGCCTAGAGACCCAGTACTTC.